This T cell receptor (beta chain) was captured by sequencing in a study of T cell repertoires in cytomegalovirus infection. As concerns this clonotype: The target antigen is unknown.

Germline V gives CDR1 MGHRA, CDR2 YSYEKL. The CDR3 totals 11 residues. The ends were cut back, 1 base at V and 6 bases at J, with 3 bases in the middle. TCRdb redid the calling of the reads with MiXCR, one entry per CDR3 protein. The sample holds 65,000 to 85,000 distinct CDR3 sequences, around 30% seen once. The source of this sequence is a human donor in good health (CMV status not recorded). Some clones in this sample may be carry-over from other donors' samples. The rearrangement links TRBV4-1 to TRBJ1-1; D is unresolved. Sequences were derived from CD8+ T cells from cultured PBMCs, sampled from culture after CMV antigen stimulation. The CDR3 region is CASSQAAEAFF. CDR3 in DNA: TGCGCCAGCAGCCAAGCAGCTGAAGCTTTCTTT.